These 23 T cell receptor beta chains share one sample of origin, sequenced in a study of blood T cells in healthy people across ages. A J-beta primer mix and a sample-barcoded 5' primer were used in a second PCR of roughly 6 to 12 cycles. Using its own MiXCR run on the 5' RACE reads, TCRdb lists one record per CDR3 protein. The table has approximately 580,000 distinct CDR3 sequences, less than 25% seen once. The sample was also reused in another study, on T cells of mothers and their children.

Material: blood. These receptors originate from a boy aged 5-17 years in good health.

V usage is TRBV18 and J usage is TRBJ2-3; D is undetermined. The V gene lost 6 bases and the J gene lost 4 bases, with 20 bases spanning the gap. The CDR3 is made up of 16 amino acids. Germline assignment: CDR1 KGHSH and CDR2 LQKENI. CDR3 residues: CASSQLGIAGADTQYF. CDR3 in DNA: TGTGCCAGCTCCCAACTGGGAATAGCTGGAGCAGATACGCAGTATTTT.

V gene TRBV6-5 combines with J gene TRBJ1-2, with 7 nucleotides matching TRBD1. V gave up 2 bases and J gave up 6 bases; unmatched junction bases: 12. The CDR3 contains 16 residues. The germline V gene has CDR1 MNHEY and CDR2 SVGAGI. The CDR3 reads CASSYRGGRGFHGYTF. CDR3 DNA: TGTGCCAGCAGTTACAGAGGCGGCAGGGGGTTCCATGGCTACACCTTC.

The V gene is TRBV7-8, the J gene TRBJ1-5; TRBD1 is a possible D gene (5 bases). Germline-derived CDR1 and CDR2 are SGHVS and FQNEAQ. Trimming took off 0 bases at V and 2 bases at J, with 20 bases between the two ends. The CDR3 spans 19 residues. For the CDR3, the DNA is TGTGCCAGCAGCTTAGCGGATCGGGGCACGGACGGGGGCAATCAGCCCCAGCATTTT. This sequence encodes CASSLADRGTDGGNQPQHF.

The chain employs TRBV7-8 and TRBJ1-2; 9 positions match TRBD1. J gave up 8 bases and V 1 base, and 17 bases lay outside the gene matches. Per the germline V gene, CDR1 is SGHVS and CDR2 is FQNEAQ. The CDR3 sequence is 18 residues long. The DNA for the CDR3 is TGTGCCAGCAGCTTAGGCCCCGGACAGGGGAATGAGGTGGGCGGCTACACCTTC. Protein: CASSLGPGQGNEVGGYTF.

This rearrangement joins TRBV7-2 to TRBJ2-1; perhaps TRBD1 as D (5 bases). The CDR3 is 16 amino acids. Germline V gene lookup returns CDR1 SGHTA and CDR2 FQGNSA. Trimming shortened V by 5 bases and J by 2 bases, and 16 bases separated the two germline ends. The CDR3: CASSAQGTITYNEQFF. DNA for the CDR3: TGTGCCAGCAGCGCGCAGGGCACTATCACCTACAATGAGCAGTTCTTC.

This clonotype was seen ten or more times. The CDR3 is CATLGSGGEETQYF. In DNA, the CDR3 is TGTGCCACCCTGGGTAGCGGGGGGGAAGAGACCCAGTACTTC. The chain couples TRBV10-3 to TRBJ2-5; TRBD2 matches 11 bases. The V and J ends lost 10 bases and 3 bases, in that order; junction bases with no gene match: 7. There are 14 residues in the CDR3. Per germline, CDR1 ENHRY and CDR2 SYGVKD.

This clonotype was observed a handful of times. The chain uses TRBV6-1 and TRBJ2-7; possibly TRBD1 or TRBD2 for D (5 bases each). The germline V gene encodes CDR1 MNHNS and CDR2 SASEGT. This CDR3 is built from 14 residues. V dropped 2 bases and J dropped 2 bases, with 10 bases sitting between them. CDR3 amino acids: CASSELTGPYEQYF. CDR3 in DNA: TGTGCCAGCAGTGAACTGACGGGACCCTACGAGCAGTACTTC.

The table lists this clonotype with a few counts. V gene TRBV6-1 combines with J gene TRBJ1-6; D gene uncertain. The CDR3 totals 16 residues. Trimming left V 3 bases short and J 7 bases short, with 16 bases between. In germline, CDR1 is MNHNS, CDR2 SASEGT. CDR3 amino acids: CASSDTGVVWNSPLHF. In DNA, the CDR3 is TGTGCCAGCAGTGATACCGGGGTCGTTTGGAATTCACCCCTCCACTTT.

The chain carries TRBV20-1 and TRBJ2-3; TRBD2 agrees at 10 bases. J was trimmed by 5 bases and V by 0 bases; bases with no gene match: 8. The CDR3 is 16 amino acids. Germline loops: CDR1 DFQATT, CDR2 SNEGSKA (reference sequence). The CDR3 DNA reads as TGCAGTGCTAGAGATCCCCGGACTAGCGGACAAGATACGCAGTATTTT. Its translation is CSARDPRTSGQDTQYF.

The table lists this clonotype with a few counts. The chain has TRBV28 and TRBJ2-3; 15 bases are shared with TRBD2. Trimming cost V 5 bases and J 0 bases; bases outside gene matches: 18. Germline V gene lookup returns CDR1 MDHEN and CDR2 SYDVKM. The length of the CDR3 is 22 residues. The CDR3 sequence is CASSTPFEWIGTSGRSTDTQYF. CDR3 nucleotides: TGTGCCAGCAGTACCCCTTTTGAATGGATCGGGACTAGCGGGAGGAGCACAGATACGCAGTATTTT.

The sample holds a few counts of this clonotype. The V and J genes are TRBV7-2 and TRBJ2-5; D might be TRBD2 (6 bases). The CDR3 sequence is 12 residues long. CDR1 is SGHTA, CDR2 FQGNSA, per germline. V lost 5 bases and J 5 bases, leaving 9 bases between the germline ends. The DNA of the CDR3 is TGTGCCAGCAGCCCGGCGGGGGAGACCCAGTACTTC. Protein product: CASSPAGETQYF.

This clonotype was seen a handful of times. The junction departs from germline at one end; a sequencing error may be responsible. V usage is TRBV9 and J usage is TRBJ2-5; TRBD2 might be the D (6 bases). The germline V gene has CDR1 SGDLS and CDR2 YYNGEE. The CDR3 runs to 16 residues. The CDR3: CASSVGQGLVREAQYF. The CDR3 DNA reads as TGTGCCAGCAGCGTAGGGCAGGGACTCGTAAGAGAGGCCCAGTACTTC.

V is TRBV2 and J is TRBJ2-1; TRBD2 agrees at 15 bases. CDR1 is SNHLY, CDR2 FYNNEI, per germline. The CDR3 sequence is 17 residues long. J lost 8 bases, V lost 5 bases, and 10 bases had no gene match. The CDR3 DNA is TGTGCCAGCAGTCTCCGGACTAGCGGGGGGGGAATAGATGAGCAGTTCTTC. It translates to CASSLRTSGGGIDEQFF. Full variable domain (outside the CDR3, taken from reference TRBV2 and TRBJ2-1): EPEVTQTPSHQVTQMGQEVILRCVPISNHLYFYWYRQILGQKVEFLVSFYNNEISEKSEIFDDQFSVERPDGSNFTLKIRSTKLEDSAMYFCASSLRTSGGGIDEQFFGPGTRLTVL.

J is TRBJ2-2 and V is TRBV19; no clear D. Trimming stripped 11 bases from V and 8 bases from J, with 15 bases between. The germline CDR1 and CDR2 sequences are LNHDA and SQIVND (reference sequence). This CDR3 is built from 12 residues. Here the CDR3 reads CALEVETGELFF. The CDR3 DNA reads TGTGCCCTTGAAGTAGAGACAGGGGAGCTGTTTTTT. The full variable domain, completed using reference TRBV19 and TRBJ2-2, is DGGITQSPKYLFRKEGQNVTLSCEQNLNHDAMYWYRQDPGQGLRLIYYSQIVNDFQKGDIAEGYSVSREKKESFPLTVTSAQKNPTAFYLCALEVETGELFFGEGSRLTVL.

This clonotype occurred a few times. The J gene is TRBJ2-3, the V gene TRBV4-1; TRBD2 might be the D (5 bases). CDR3 length: 16 residues. V dropped 0 bases and J dropped 2 bases, with 12 bases sitting between them. CDR1 and CDR2 (germline): MGHRA, YSYEKL. Here the CDR3 reads CASSQEDTEVTDTQYF. The CDR3 DNA reads TGCGCCAGCAGCCAAGAAGACACGGAGGTCACAGATACGCAGTATTTT.

For this clonotype: One junction end disagrees with the germline gene, perhaps due to a read error. The chain uses TRBV9 and TRBJ2-6, with D uncertain. Germline lookup yields CDR1 SGDLS and CDR2 YYNGEE. The length of the CDR3 is 15 residues. The CDR3 bases are TGTGCCAGCAGTTGGGCATTCTCTGGGCCCAACGTCCTGACTTTC. Translated: CASSWAFSGPNVLTF.

This clonotype was seen repeatedly, ten times or more. The gene calls are TRBV28 and TRBJ2-4; 7 nucleotides align to TRBD1. The trim removed 6 bases at V and 0 bases at J, leaving 17 bases unmatched. Germline-derived CDR1 and CDR2 are MDHEN and SYDVKM. The CDR3 contains 19 residues. The CDR3 region has the DNA TGTGCCAGCAGCACCGACAGGGCGCTATTTAATCTAGCCAAAAACATTCAGTACTTC. Translation gives CASSTDRALFNLAKNIQYF. Together with reference TRBV28 and TRBJ2-4, the CDR3 gives the full variable domain: DVKVTQSSRYLVKRTGEKVFLECVQDMDHENMFWYRQDPGLGLRLIYFSYDVKMKEKGDIPEGYSVSREKKERFSLILESASTNQTSMYLCASSTDRALFNLAKNIQYFGAGTRLSVL.

The rearrangement uses TRBV3-1 and TRBJ2-5; the match to TRBD1 covers 7 bases. The trim removed 4 bases at V and 13 bases at J, leaving 9 bases unmatched. CDR3 length: 12 amino acids. CDR1 is LGHDT, CDR2 YNNKEL, per germline (reference sequence). As DNA, the CDR3 is TGTGCCAGCAGCCCGGGGACAGCCGGTTCGTACTTC. It specifies CASSPGTAGSYF.

This clonotype has a handful of counts. The chain has TRBV4-1 and TRBJ1-5; D gene ambiguous. Germline V CDR1 and CDR2: MGHRA, YSYEKL. Trimming shortened V by 0 bases and J by 3 bases, and 15 bases separated the two germline ends. The CDR3 is 17 amino acids. This CDR3 reads CASSQELSFGYNQPQHF. CDR3 coding DNA: TGCGCCAGCAGCCAAGAATTGAGTTTTGGATACAATCAGCCCCAGCATTTT.

This clonotype showed up just a few times. J is TRBJ2-1 and V is TRBV6-2 or TRBV6-3, with a weak D call TRBD1 (6 bases). This CDR3 has 13 residues. The ends were cut back, 0 bases at V and 7 bases at J, with 7 bases in the middle. Germline V lookup: CDR1 MNHEY, CDR2 SVGEGT. In DNA, the CDR3 is TGTGCCAGCAGTTACTCGGGGACAAATGAGCAGTTCTTC. This gives the protein CASSYSGTNEQFF.

This clonotype has more than one count but fewer than ten. This chain links TRBV4-1 with TRBJ2-4; 10 bases fit TRBD1. The CDR3 sequence is 17 residues long. Trimming at V came to 6 bases and at J to 0 bases, leaving 8 bases not matched to a gene. In germline, CDR1 is MGHRA, CDR2 YSYEKL. The CDR3 sequence is CASRDATGGRAKNIQYF. CDR3 nucleotides: TGCGCCAGCAGGGACGCGACAGGGGGCCGAGCCAAAAACATTCAGTACTTC.

The chain carries TRBV2 and TRBJ2-5; 9 bases agree with TRBD1. Germline CDR1 and CDR2: SNHLY and FYNNEI. The CDR3 runs to 15 residues. V lost 6 bases and J lost 5; bases outside the gene matches: 10. DNA for the CDR3: TGTGCCAGCAGGAAGGGGACAGGGTGGATCGAGACCCAGTACTTC. It translates to CASRKGTGWIETQYF.

V usage is TRBV9 and J usage is TRBJ2-3; D may be TRBD1 or TRBD2 (6 bases each). CDR1 and CDR2 from the germline V gene are SGDLS and YYNGEE. The CDR3 covers 17 residues. The ends were cut back, 0 bases at V and 5 bases at J, with 19 bases in the middle. DNA for the CDR3: TGTGCCAGCAGCGTAGAGGGGGGAGTAGTCGACTTAGATACGCAGTATTTT. Translated: CASSVEGGVVDLDTQYF.